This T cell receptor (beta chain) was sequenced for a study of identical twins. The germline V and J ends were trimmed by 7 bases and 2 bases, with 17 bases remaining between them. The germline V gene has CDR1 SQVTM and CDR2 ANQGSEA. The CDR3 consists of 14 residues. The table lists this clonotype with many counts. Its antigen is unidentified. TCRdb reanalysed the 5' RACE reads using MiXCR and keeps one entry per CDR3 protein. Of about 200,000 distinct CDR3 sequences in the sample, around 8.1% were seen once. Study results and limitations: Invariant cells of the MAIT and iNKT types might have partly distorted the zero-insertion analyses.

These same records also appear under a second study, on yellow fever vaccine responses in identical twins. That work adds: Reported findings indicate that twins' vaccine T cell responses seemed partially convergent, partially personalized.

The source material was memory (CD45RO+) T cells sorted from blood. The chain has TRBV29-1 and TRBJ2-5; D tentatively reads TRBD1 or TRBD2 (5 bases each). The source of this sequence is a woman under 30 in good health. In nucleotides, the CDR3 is TGCAGCGACTCCCCGGGGCTTCCTCAAGAGACCCAGTACTTC. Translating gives CSDSPGLPQETQYF.